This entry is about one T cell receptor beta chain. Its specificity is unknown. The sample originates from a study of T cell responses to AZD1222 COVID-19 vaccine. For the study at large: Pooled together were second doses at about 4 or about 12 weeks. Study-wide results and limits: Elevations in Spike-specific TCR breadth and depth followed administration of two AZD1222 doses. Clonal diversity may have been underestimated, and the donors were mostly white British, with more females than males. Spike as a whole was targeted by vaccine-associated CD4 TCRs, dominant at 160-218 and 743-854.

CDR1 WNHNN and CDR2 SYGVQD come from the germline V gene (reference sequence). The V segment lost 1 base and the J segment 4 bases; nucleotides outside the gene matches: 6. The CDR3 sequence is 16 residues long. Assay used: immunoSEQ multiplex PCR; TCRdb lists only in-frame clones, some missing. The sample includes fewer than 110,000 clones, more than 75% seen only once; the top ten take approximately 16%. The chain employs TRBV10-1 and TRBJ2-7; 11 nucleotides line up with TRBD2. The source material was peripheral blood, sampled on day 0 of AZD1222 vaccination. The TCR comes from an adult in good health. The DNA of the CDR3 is TGCGCCAGCAGTGAGTACCCCGGGACTAGCGGTTACGAGCAGTACTTC. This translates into CASSEYPGTSGYEQYF.